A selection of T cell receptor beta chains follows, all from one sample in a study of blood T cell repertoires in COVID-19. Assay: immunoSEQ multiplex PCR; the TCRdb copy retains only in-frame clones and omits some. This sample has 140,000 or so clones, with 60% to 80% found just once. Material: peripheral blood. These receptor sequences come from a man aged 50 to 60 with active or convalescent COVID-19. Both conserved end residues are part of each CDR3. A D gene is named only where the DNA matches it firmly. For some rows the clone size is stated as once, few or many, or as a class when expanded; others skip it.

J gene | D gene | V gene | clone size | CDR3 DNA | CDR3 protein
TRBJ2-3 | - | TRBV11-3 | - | TGTGCCAGCAGCCTCCCTTCCGGAGATACGCAGTATTTT | CASSLPSGDTQYF
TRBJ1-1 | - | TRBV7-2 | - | TGTGCCAGCAGCTTAAGTGGCAGGCCGAACACTGAAGCTTTCTTT | CASSLSGRPNTEAFF
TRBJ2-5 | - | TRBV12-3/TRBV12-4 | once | TGTGCCAGCAGTTTTAGTCTAACGACTACCGGGTACTTC | CASSFSLTTTGYF
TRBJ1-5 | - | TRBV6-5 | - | TGTGCCAGCAGTAACAGGGTAGATCAGCCCCAGCATTTT | CASSNRVDQPQHF
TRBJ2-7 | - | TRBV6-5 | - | TGTGCCAGCAGTTACTCGATCGCGGTCGAGCAGTACTTC | CASSYSIAVEQYF
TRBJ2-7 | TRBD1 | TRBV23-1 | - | TGCGCCAGCAGTCAATCGAAGGGGGCGCTTGAAGAGCAGTACTTC | CASSQSKGALEEQYF
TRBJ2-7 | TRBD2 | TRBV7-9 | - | TGTGCCAGCAGCTTATTTGCGGGAGGGGCCTACGAGCAGTACTTC | CASSLFAGGAYEQYF
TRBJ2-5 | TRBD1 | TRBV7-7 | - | TGTGCTAGCAGCTTGTGGCAGGGGGACCAAGAGACCCAGTACTTC | CASSLWQGDQETQYF
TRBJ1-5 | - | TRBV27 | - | TGTGCCAGCAGTTCTCTGGGGGCCAGGCCCCAGCATTTT | CASSSLGARPQHF
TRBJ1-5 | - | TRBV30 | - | TGTGCCTGGGTGGACAGCCACAGCAATCAGCCCCAGCATTTT | CAWVDSHSNQPQHF
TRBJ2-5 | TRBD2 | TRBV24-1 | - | TGTGCCACCAGTGAGGCTAGCGGGAGGGAGACCCAGTACTTC | CATSEASGRETQYF
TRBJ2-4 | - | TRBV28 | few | TGTGCCAGCAGTCTCCCGGGGGCCAAAAACATTCAGTACTTC | CASSLPGAKNIQYF
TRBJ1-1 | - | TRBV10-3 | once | TGTGCCATCAGTGAGTTGGGGGCGGGGAACACTGAAGCTTTCTTT | CAISELGAGNTEAFF
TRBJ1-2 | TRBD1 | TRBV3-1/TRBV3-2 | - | TGTGCCAGCAGCCAAGCCGACAGGGCTGGTGGCTACACCTTC | CASSQADRAGGYTF
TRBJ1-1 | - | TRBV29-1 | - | TGCAGCGTTGAAGGCCCTTCCTCAGCGACTGAAGCTTTCTTT | CSVEGPSSATEAFF
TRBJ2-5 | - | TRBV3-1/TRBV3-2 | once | TGTGCCAGCAGCCAAGTTGTCGTTAGGTCTAGTACGGAGACCCAGTACTTC | CASSQVVVRSSTETQYF
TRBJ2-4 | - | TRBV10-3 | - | TGTGCCATCAGTGACGGGGGTTGGAACATTCAGTACTTC | CAISDGGWNIQYF
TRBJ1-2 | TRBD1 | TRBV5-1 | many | TGCGCCAGCAGCCCCGGGACAGTACTTTCCTATGGCTACACCTTC | CASSPGTVLSYGYTF
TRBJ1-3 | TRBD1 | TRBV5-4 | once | TGTGCCAGCAGACCAGACAGGGCTTCTGGAAACACCATATATTTT | CASRPDRASGNTIYF
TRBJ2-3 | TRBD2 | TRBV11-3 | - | TGTGCCAGCAGCTTAGGGACTAGCAGCACAGATACGCAGTATTTT | CASSLGTSSTDTQYF
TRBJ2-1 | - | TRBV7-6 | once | TGTGCCAGCAGCCCCGGACTAATGGATGAGCAGTTCTTC | CASSPGLMDEQFF
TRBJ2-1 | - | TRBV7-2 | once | TGTGCCAGCAACCCGAACTCGGTCGGGGTTCACAATGAGCAGTTCTTC | CASNPNSVGVHNEQFF
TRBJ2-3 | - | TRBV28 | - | TGTGCCAGCAGTTTAGGGCAGGGGAGCACAGATACGCAGTATTTT | CASSLGQGSTDTQYF
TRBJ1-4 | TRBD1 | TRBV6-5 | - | TGTGCCAGCAGCCGACCGGGACAGGGAGAAAAACTGTTTTTT | CASSRPGQGEKLFF
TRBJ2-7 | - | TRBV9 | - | TGTGCCAGCAGCCTGACGCAGGCCTACGAGCAGTACTTC | CASSLTQAYEQYF
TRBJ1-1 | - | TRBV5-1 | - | TGCGCCAGCAGCTTGACAGGGCAGGGCACTGAAGCTTTCTTT | CASSLTGQGTEAFF
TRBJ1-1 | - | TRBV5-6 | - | TGTGCCAGCAGCTTAATGGGACAGAACACTGAAGCTTTCTTT | CASSLMGQNTEAFF
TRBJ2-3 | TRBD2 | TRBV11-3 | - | TGTGCCAGCAGCCCGGGAGGGGAGTTGGGAGATACGCAGTATTTT | CASSPGGELGDTQYF
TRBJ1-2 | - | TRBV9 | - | TGTGCCAGCAGCCCCAATCAACCACGGGGGGCGGGTGGCTACACCTTC | CASSPNQPRGAGGYTF
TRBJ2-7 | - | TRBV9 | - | TGTGCCAGCAGCGTATTCGAGGGAAGCACCTACGAGCAGTACTTC | CASSVFEGSTYEQYF
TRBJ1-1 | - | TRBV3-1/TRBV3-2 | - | TGTGCCAGCAGCCAAGAAACGGCGGCTAACGCTTTCTTT | CASSQETAANAFF
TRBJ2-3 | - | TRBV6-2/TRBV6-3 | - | TGTGCCAGCAGTTGGGAGCGGTCTAGCACAGATACGCAGTATTTT | CASSWERSSTDTQYF
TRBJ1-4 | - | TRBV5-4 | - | TGTGCCAGCAGCTTGGGACAGACAACTAATGAAAAACTGTTTTTT | CASSLGQTTNEKLFF
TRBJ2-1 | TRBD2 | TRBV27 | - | TGTGCCAGCAGTTCCGGGACTAGCCATTACAATGAGCAGTTCTTC | CASSSGTSHYNEQFF
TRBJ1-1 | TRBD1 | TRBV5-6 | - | TGTGCCAGCAGCAGTTATCGGGACAGGGGGAGATCGGCTTTCTTT | CASSSYRDRGRSAFF
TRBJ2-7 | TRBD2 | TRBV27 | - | TGTGCCAGCAGGGGGACTAGCGGAATCTCCTACGAGCAGTACTTC | CASRGTSGISYEQYF
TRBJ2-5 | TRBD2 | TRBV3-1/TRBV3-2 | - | TGTGCCAGCAGTCAACTAGCGGGAGAGACCCAGTACTTC | CASSQLAGETQYF
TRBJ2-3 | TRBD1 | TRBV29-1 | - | TGCAGCGTTTGGGACAGAAAAGATACGCAGTATTTT | CSVWDRKDTQYF
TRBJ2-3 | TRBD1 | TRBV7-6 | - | TGTGCCAGCAGCAGAACAGGGGGCCCCACAAATACGCAGTATTTT | CASSRTGGPTNTQYF
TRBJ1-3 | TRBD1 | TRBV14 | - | TGTGCCAGCAGCCAAGATCCCCGGGACAGGTGGGGCTCTGGAAACACCATATATTTT | CASSQDPRDRWGSGNTIYF
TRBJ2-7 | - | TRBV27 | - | TGTGCCAGCACCACCCTGAGGGCGGAGACCATCTACGAGCAGTACTTC | CASTTLRAETIYEQYF
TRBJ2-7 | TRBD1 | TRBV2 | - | TGTGCCAGCAGTATAACCGGGACAGGGATCCACGAGCAGTACTTC | CASSITGTGIHEQYF
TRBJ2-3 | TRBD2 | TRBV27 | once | TGTGCCAGCAGCTCATTCAAAACTAGCGGGAACCTCAGAGATACGCAGTATTTT | CASSSFKTSGNLRDTQYF
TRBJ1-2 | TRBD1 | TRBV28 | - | TGTGCCAGCTGCCCACCTGGACAGGTGCATGGCTACACCTTC | CASCPPGQVHGYTF
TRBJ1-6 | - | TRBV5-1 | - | TGCGCCAGCAGCTTGGAAGTAGGGGATTCCTCACCCCTCCACTTT | CASSLEVGDSSPLHF
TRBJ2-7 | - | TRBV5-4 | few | TGTGCCAGCAGCCCGGCAGGAGGGTACGAGCAGTACTTC | CASSPAGGYEQYF
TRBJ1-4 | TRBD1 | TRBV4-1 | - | TGCGCCAGCAGCCATCTGGGACAGGGAGGGGAAAAACTGTTTTTT | CASSHLGQGGEKLFF
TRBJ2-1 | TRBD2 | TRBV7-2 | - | TGTGCCAGCAGCCTCGGGACTAGCGGGATACCTGAGCAGTTCTTC | CASSLGTSGIPEQFF
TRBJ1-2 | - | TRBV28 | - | TGTGCCAGCAGTTCCGAACCGGGCAGGGACTTCTATGGCTACACCTTC | CASSSEPGRDFYGYTF
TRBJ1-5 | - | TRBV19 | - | TGTGCCACGGGCGGCGCGGGGCGGGTGAGCAATCAGCCCCAGCATTTT | CATGGAGRVSNQPQHF
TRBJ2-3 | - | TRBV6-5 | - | TGTGCCAGCAGTTACCTTACCCGAGGGACAGATACGCAGTATTTT | CASSYLTRGTDTQYF
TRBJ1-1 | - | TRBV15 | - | TGTGCCACCAGCAGAGACAGACAGAACACTGAAGCTTTCTTT | CATSRDRQNTEAFF
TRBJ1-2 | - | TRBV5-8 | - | TGTGCCAGCAGCTTGTTGGCGGCCCGAGGCTACACCTTC | CASSLLAARGYTF
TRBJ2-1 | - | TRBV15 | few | TGTGCCACCAGCAGAGATGGACGGGAGATCGATGAGCAGTTCTTC | CATSRDGREIDEQFF
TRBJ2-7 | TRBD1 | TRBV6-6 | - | TGTGCCAGCAGTCCCGGACAGGGGGGGATGAGCTCCTACGAGCAGTACTTC | CASSPGQGGMSSYEQYF
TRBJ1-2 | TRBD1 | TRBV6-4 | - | TGTGCCAGCAGCCGCGACAGGGCCGGCGGTGGCTACACCTTC | CASSRDRAGGGYTF
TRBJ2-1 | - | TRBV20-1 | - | TGCAGTGCTAGAGCTTACGGTGAAGAGTTCTTC | CSARAYGEEFF
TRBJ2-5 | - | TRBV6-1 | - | TGTGCCAGCAGTGAAGTTAGTAAACAGACCCAGTACTTC | CASSEVSKQTQYF
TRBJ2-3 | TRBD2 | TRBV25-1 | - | TGTGCCAGCAGTGAATTTAGCGGGACGGGCACAGATACGCAGTATTTT | CASSEFSGTGTDTQYF
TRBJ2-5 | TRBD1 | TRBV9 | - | TGTGCCAGCAGCGCGACAGGGGACCCGGGGGTTACCCAGTACTTC | CASSATGDPGVTQYF